Below are 30 T cell receptor beta chains sequenced from a single sample in a study of blood T cell repertoires in COVID-19 (TCRdb year 2020). Libraries were prepared through the immunoSEQ multiplex PCR assay. Drawn from immuneACCESS, this table holds only the in-frame rearrangements with V and J called that TCRdb kept. Clones are partly lost; checked studies trace under half to an unresolved V gene and leave the rest unexplained. The sample table records hundreds of thousands of clones; about 87% of these occur just once. The top ten clones comprise about 2.1% of the sample. Material: peripheral blood. These receptors were obtained from a woman aged 55-70 years with COVID-19, enrolled during active disease.

This chain uses TRBV7-2 with TRBJ1-2; D may be TRBD1 (5 bases). The CDR3 consists of 14 residues. Trimming removed 5 bases at V and 5 bases at J, with 15 bases between. Germline V gene lookup returns CDR1 SGHTA and CDR2 FQGNSA. The CDR3 spells CASSPWGTEYGYTF. The CDR3 coding sequence is TGTGCCAGCAGCCCTTGGGGGACTGAGTATGGCTACACCTTC.

This chain links TRBV10-3 with TRBJ2-1; 14 nucleotides match TRBD2. This CDR3 spans 16 amino acids. With 8 bases clipped from V and 10 bases from J, the junction kept 13 bases outside the gene matches. Germline CDR1 reads ENHRY; CDR2 reads SYGVKD. The CDR3 sequence: CAIGQTSGGAFGEQFF. For the CDR3, the DNA is TGTGCCATCGGTCAGACTAGCGGGGGGGCCTTCGGAGAGCAGTTCTTC.

The chain uses TRBV11-2 and TRBJ2-2, with D maybe TRBD2 (6 bases). V shed 5 bases and J shed 1 base, with 11 bases lying between them. This CDR3 comprises 15 residues. Germline loops: CDR1 SGHAT, CDR2 FQNNGV. The CDR3 nucleotides are TGTGCCAGCAGCCCTAGGGGAGGGAACACCGGGGAGCTGTTTTTT. Amino acids: CASSPRGGNTGELFF.

This rearrangement joins TRBV2 to TRBJ1-4; unclear D gene. This CDR3 has 14 residues. Germline CDR1 is SNHLY and CDR2 is FYNNEI. The germline V and J ends were trimmed by 4 bases and 6 bases, with 12 bases remaining between them. This CDR3 is CASSVRGRDEKLFF. Here the CDR3 DNA reads TGTGCCAGCAGTGTAAGAGGGAGGGATGAAAAACTGTTTTTT.

The gene calls are TRBV5-4 and TRBJ1-1; D possibly corresponds to TRBD1 (5 bases). The CDR3 is 14 amino acids. CDR1 SGHNT and CDR2 YYREEE come from the germline V gene (reference sequence). Deletions cut 7 bases from V and 10 bases from J, with 23 bases between. In DNA form, the CDR3 reads TGTGCCAGCCGATTGTCGGGGGGAGCTGTTTCAGCTTTCTTT. This encodes CASRLSGGAVSAFF.

This clone was counted a few times. The rearrangement uses TRBV18 and TRBJ1-2; 12 bases match TRBD1. The junction had 1 base not matched to a gene; V was cut back by 2 bases and J by 6 bases. This CDR3 contains 14 residues. The V gene's germline CDR1 is KGHSH and CDR2 LQKENI. The CDR3 nucleotides read TGTGCCAGCTCACCAGGGACAGGGGGCCATGGCTACACCTTC. This sequence encodes CASSPGTGGHGYTF.

The chain couples TRBV7-9 to TRBJ1-5; D is possibly TRBD1 (6 bases). V was trimmed by 5 bases and J by 3 bases, leaving 11 bases between them. The germline gives CDR1 SEHNR, CDR2 FQNEAQ (reference sequence). CDR3 length: 14 residues. Here the CDR3 reads CASSRQADNQPQHF. For the CDR3, the DNA is TGTGCCAGCAGCCGACAGGCGGACAATCAGCCCCAGCATTTT.

The rearrangement uses TRBV28 and TRBJ2-2, with 9 nucleotides matching TRBD1. Germline assignment: CDR1 MDHEN and CDR2 SYDVKM. Germline trimming cut 6 bases from V and 6 bases from J; bases unmatched to any gene: 11. The CDR3 length is 16 residues. The CDR3 DNA sequence: TGTGCCAGCAGCCGACCGGGACAGGGAGGCGCCGGGGAGCTGTTTTTT. Its protein product is CASSRPGQGGAGELFF.

V and J are TRBV10-1 and TRBJ2-1; maybe TRBD1 (8 bases). Germline V CDR1 and CDR2: WNHNN, SYGVQD (reference sequence). The CDR3 is 19 residues long. V lost 7 bases to trimming and J lost 1 base, with 26 bases between them. The CDR3 loop is CASNSGGGERGRSYNEQFF. In DNA, the CDR3 is TGCGCCAGCAATTCAGGGGGCGGGGAGCGGGGTCGATCCTACAATGAGCAGTTCTTC.

The chain links TRBV4-2 to TRBJ2-3; no clear D. This CDR3 is 15 amino acids long. Per the germline V gene, CDR1 is LGHNA and CDR2 is YNFKEQ. The ends were cut back, 1 base at V and 0 bases at J, with 8 bases in the middle. The CDR3 DNA sequence: TGTGCCAGCAGCCAAGGGGCCCTTAGCACAGATACGCAGTATTTT. Its translation is CASSQGALSTDTQYF.

This clone was counted a few times. The V and J genes are TRBV6-5 and TRBJ2-4; 10 nucleotides line up with TRBD2. V was pared by 5 bases and J by 6 bases, with 7 bases of the junction left unmatched. CDR1 and CDR2 (germline): MNHEY, SVGAGI. This CDR3 contains 15 residues. CDR3 sequence (DNA): TGTGCCAGCAGTCTCCAGCGGGGGGGCGGAAACATTCAGTACTTC. This sequence encodes CASSLQRGGGNIQYF.

The DNA for the CDR3 is TGCGCCAGCAGCCCTAGCGGGGGTAACTGGGATACGCAGTATTTT. Translation gives CASSPSGGNWDTQYF. This sequence joins TRBV5-1 and TRBJ2-3; TRBD2 matches at 10 bases. Trimming removed 4 bases from V and 6 bases from J; junction bases left unmatched: 8. The CDR3 length is 15 residues. In germline, CDR1 is SGHRS, CDR2 YFSETQ.

The chain couples TRBV2 to TRBJ2-5, with D unresolved. Trimming pared 6 bases from V and 3 bases from J, leaving 11 bases between. CDR1 SNHLY and CDR2 FYNNEI come from the germline V gene. The CDR3 is 13 residues long. The CDR3 nucleotides are TGTGCCAGCAGCGTCGTTAATAAAGAGACCCAGTACTTC. It specifies CASSVVNKETQYF.

V is TRBV6-1 and J is TRBJ1-5; D gene ambiguous. Per the germline V gene, CDR1 is MNHNS and CDR2 is SASEGT. Trimming removed 2 bases at V and 7 bases at J, with 12 bases between. The CDR3 runs 14 residues. CDR3 sequence: CASSEPPRGQPQHF. The CDR3 DNA sequence: TGTGCCAGCAGTGAACCCCCCCGCGGGCAGCCCCAGCATTTT.

The genes are TRBV9 and TRBJ2-2; no firm D call. The length of the CDR3 is 15 residues. V dropped 0 bases and J dropped 1 base, with 7 bases sitting between them. The germline V gene encodes CDR1 SGDLS and CDR2 YYNGEE. CDR3 sequence reads: CASSVGLLNTGELFF. Written as DNA, the CDR3 is TGTGCCAGCAGCGTAGGACTTCTGAACACCGGGGAGCTGTTTTTT.

This clone was seen a few times. The J gene is TRBJ1-3, the V gene TRBV6-6; D remains unclear. The CDR3 extends over 14 amino acids. V gave up 6 bases and J gave up 8 bases, with 17 bases separating them. Germline assignment: CDR1 MNHNY and CDR2 SVGAGI (reference sequence). CDR3: CASRGGMRADTIYF. The CDR3, as DNA: TGTGCCAGCAGGGGCGGCATGAGGGCTGACACCATATATTTT.

The genes are TRBV3-1 (or the pseudogene TRBV3-2) and TRBJ2-7; 8 positions agree with TRBD2. After removal of 1 base from V and 6 bases from J, the junction contained 8 bases not matched to a gene. In germline, CDR1 is LGHDT, CDR2 YNNKEL (reference sequence). The CDR3 is made up of 15 amino acids. This CDR3 reads CASSQAGAGGAEQYF. The CDR3 DNA sequence: TGTGCCAGCAGCCAAGCGGGGGCGGGGGGTGCCGAGCAGTACTTC.

This rearrangement joins TRBV6-5 to TRBJ2-4; perhaps TRBD2 as D (5 bases). The CDR3 runs to 14 residues. With 4 bases removed from V and 0 bases from J, the gap between germline ends came to 7 bases. The germline V gene has CDR1 MNHEY and CDR2 SVGAGI. DNA for the CDR3: TGTGCCAGCAGTTCCGGACTAGCCAAAAACATTCAGTACTTC. Amino acids: CASSSGLAKNIQYF.

There are a few counts of this clone. The chain carries TRBV7-9 and TRBJ2-1, with a possible D match to TRBD1 (6 bases). Germline lookup yields CDR1 SEHNR and CDR2 FQNEAQ (reference sequence). This CDR3 contains 15 residues. The V and J ends lost 0 bases and 0 bases respectively, with 6 bases between them. The CDR3 bases are TGTGCCAGCAGCTTAGCGGGGGCCTCCTACAATGAGCAGTTCTTC. Protein product: CASSLAGASYNEQFF. The full variable domain, its missing parts supplied by reference TRBV7-9 and TRBJ2-1, is DTGVSQNPRHKITKRGQNVTFRCDPISEHNRLYWYRQTLGQGPEFLTYFQNEAQLEKSRLLSDRFSAERPKGSFSTLEIQRTEQGDSAMYLCASSLAGASYNEQFFGPGTRLTVL.

This rearrangement joins TRBV5-3 to TRBJ1-1, with TRBD1 matching 10 bases. TRBV5-3 is given ORF status, its function remaining uncertain. V lost 4 bases, J lost 3 bases, and 6 bases stayed unmatched. The CDR3 has 15 amino acids. CDR3 nucleotide sequence: TGTGCCAGAAGCCACCCCGGACAGGGGGACACTGAAGCTTTCTTT. It encodes CARSHPGQGDTEAFF.

J is TRBJ1-2 and V is TRBV30; the D is unclear. The CDR3 spans 13 residues. CDR1 and CDR2 from the germline V gene are GTSNPN and SVGIG (reference sequence). Trimming cost V 4 bases and J 5 bases, with 14 bases left between them. CDR3 in amino acids: CAWTIAGTYGYTF. The DNA of the CDR3 is TGTGCCTGGACCATTGCAGGTACTTATGGCTACACCTTC.

A note on this clone: This sample includes further DNA sequences coding for the same CDR3. V gene TRBV5-1 combines with J gene TRBJ1-5, with 9 positions matching TRBD1. This CDR3 spans 14 amino acids. V was clipped by 3 bases and J by 4 bases; unmatched bases: 2. CDR1 SGHRS and CDR2 YFSETQ come from the germline V gene. DNA of the CDR3: TGCGCCAGCAGCTCTGGACAGGGGAATCAGCCCCAGCATTTT. This encodes CASSSGQGNQPQHF.

DNA of the CDR3: TGTGCCAGCTCACCAAGGACAGGGGCCATAAATGAAAAACTGTTTTTT. This sequence encodes CASSPRTGAINEKLFF. V and J are TRBV18 and TRBJ1-4, with 9 bases matching TRBD1. This CDR3 has 16 residues. Germline V gene lookup returns CDR1 KGHSH and CDR2 LQKENI. V trimming: 2 bases; J trimming: 5 bases; junction bases outside the gene matches: 6.

The chain has TRBV28 and TRBJ1-1, with a tentative D call TRBD1 (5 bases). Trimming pared 6 bases from V and 4 bases from J, leaving 15 bases between. The CDR3 runs 14 residues. CDR1 is MDHEN, CDR2 SYDVKM, per germline. The CDR3 region is CASSNSGSPTEAFF. The CDR3 nucleotides are TGTGCCAGCAGCAATTCAGGGTCCCCCACTGAAGCTTTCTTT.

This clone appeared a single time. The chain is built from TRBV3-1 (or the pseudogene TRBV3-2) and TRBJ2-5; no clear D gene. V lost 3 bases and J 4 bases, leaving 18 bases between the germline ends. CDR1 and CDR2 (germline): LGHDT, YNNKEL (reference sequence). This CDR3 is 16 amino acids long. The CDR3 DNA reads TGTGCCAGCAGCCACCGTAGACTGGGTTTGGGAGAGACCCAGTACTTC. It specifies CASSHRRLGLGETQYF.

The chain has TRBV10-3 and TRBJ1-6; 9 bases fit TRBD1. This CDR3 region has 16 residues. CDR1 is ENHRY, CDR2 SYGVKD, per germline. J was trimmed by 5 bases and V by 0 bases; bases with no gene match: 2. The CDR3 loop is CAISESGTGNNSPLHF. The CDR3 nucleotides read TGTGCCATCAGTGAGTCAGGGACAGGGAATAATTCACCCCTCCACTTT.

The rearrangement links TRBV10-3 to TRBJ2-7; no reliable D call. CDR1 is ENHRY, CDR2 SYGVKD, per germline. The CDR3 contains 13 residues. The germline V and J ends were trimmed by 10 bases and 2 bases, with 15 bases remaining between them. The CDR3 nucleotides read TGTGCCACCTCAGGCCAGGTAACCTACGAGCAGTACTTC. Its translation is CATSGQVTYEQYF.

V gene TRBV5-1 combines with J gene TRBJ2-3; the D gene is possibly TRBD1 (5 bases). CDR3 size: 12 residues. The germline V and J ends were trimmed by 6 bases and 2 bases, with 7 bases remaining between them. Germline CDR1 SGHRS, CDR2 YFSETQ. CDR3: CASKGDTDTQYF. In DNA, the CDR3 is TGCGCCAGCAAAGGGGACACAGATACGCAGTATTTT.

The rearrangement uses TRBV12-3 or TRBV12-4 and TRBJ2-3, with unresolved D. This CDR3 comprises 13 residues. Trimming shortened V by 8 bases and J by 0 bases, and 9 bases separated the two germline ends. CDR3 protein: CASCVTSTDTQYF. In nucleotides, the CDR3 is TGTGCCAGCTGTGTGACTAGCACAGATACGCAGTATTTT.

The chain couples TRBV4-1 to TRBJ1-4; D gene unclear. The V end was cut by 2 bases, the J end by 5 bases, with 15 bases between. CDR3 length: 16 residues. Per germline, CDR1 MGHRA and CDR2 YSYEKL. CDR3 sequence reads: CASSQQEVGRNEKLFF. The CDR3 DNA sequence: TGCGCCAGCAGCCAACAGGAGGTCGGGCGAAATGAAAAACTGTTTTTT.